A selection of T cell receptor beta chains follows, all from one sample in a study of blood T cell repertoires in COVID-19. Assay: immunoSEQ multiplex PCR; the TCRdb copy retains only in-frame clones and omits some. The sample shows approximately 100,000 clones, 60% to 85% of them seen only once. Sequenced: peripheral blood. The receptors here all came from a human donor in a cohort sampled during active or convalescent COVID-19. Both conserved end residues are part of each CDR3. A D gene is named only where the DNA matches it firmly. Not all rows give a size; the values are once, few, many and, for expanded clones, a class.

J gene: TRBJ2-7; clone size: NA; V gene: TRBV11-2; D gene: TRBD1; CDR3 protein: CASSPARNRGYEQYF; CDR3 DNA: TGTGCCAGCAGCCCCGCCAGAAACAGGGGCTACGAGCAGTACTTC
J gene: TRBJ2-5; clone size: once; V gene: TRBV5-1; D gene: NA; CDR3 protein: CASSLAGETQYF; CDR3 DNA: TGCGCCAGCAGCTTGGCCGGTGAGACCCAGTACTTC
J gene: TRBJ1-2; clone size: few; V gene: TRBV2; D gene: NA; CDR3 protein: CASCRGGGNYGYTF; CDR3 DNA: TGTGCCAGCTGCAGGGGAGGGGGTAACTATGGCTACACCTTC
J gene: TRBJ2-3; clone size: NA; V gene: TRBV27; D gene: TRBD2; CDR3 protein: CASSVFWTSGGVDTQYF; CDR3 DNA: TGTGCCAGCAGTGTATTCTGGACTAGCGGGGGCGTAGATACGCAGTATTTT
J gene: TRBJ1-6; clone size: NA; V gene: TRBV5-4; D gene: NA; CDR3 protein: CASSLAGGAVNSPLHF; CDR3 DNA: TGTGCCAGCAGCTTGGCCGGGGGGGCGGTCAATTCACCCCTCCACTTT
J gene: TRBJ1-4; clone size: NA; V gene: TRBV27; D gene: NA; CDR3 protein: CASKLQGANEKLFF; CDR3 DNA: TGTGCCAGCAAACTACAGGGTGCTAATGAAAAACTGTTTTTT
J gene: TRBJ2-3; clone size: NA; V gene: TRBV18; D gene: TRBD2; CDR3 protein: CASSPQQSIAGGADTQYF; CDR3 DNA: TGTGCCAGCTCACCACAACAGAGTATTGCGGGGGGGGCAGATACGCAGTATTTT
J gene: TRBJ2-2; clone size: NA; V gene: TRBV11-2; D gene: TRBD2; CDR3 protein: CASGGFANTGELFF; CDR3 DNA: TGTGCCTCGGGGGGATTCGCGAACACCGGGGAGCTGTTTTTT
J gene: TRBJ1-1; clone size: few; V gene: TRBV29-1; D gene: TRBD1; CDR3 protein: CSANRGNTEAFF; CDR3 DNA: TGCAGCGCCAACAGGGGGAACACTGAAGCTTTCTTT
J gene: TRBJ2-5; clone size: NA; V gene: TRBV27; D gene: TRBD1; CDR3 protein: CASNNRGPEETQYF; CDR3 DNA: TGTGCCAGCAATAACAGGGGGCCTGAAGAGACCCAGTACTTC
J gene: TRBJ2-6; clone size: NA; V gene: TRBV5-4; D gene: TRBD2; CDR3 protein: CASSLPWGGAGANVLTF; CDR3 DNA: TGTGCCAGCAGCCTCCCGTGGGGGGGAGCTGGGGCCAACGTCCTGACTTTC
J gene: TRBJ2-3; clone size: NA; V gene: TRBV7-9; D gene: TRBD1; CDR3 protein: CASSSGTDTDTQYF; CDR3 DNA: TGTGCCAGCAGCTCCGGGACAGACACAGATACGCAGTATTTT
J gene: TRBJ2-7; clone size: NA; V gene: TRBV20-1; D gene: TRBD1; CDR3 protein: CSASPRGRGIHEQYF; CDR3 DNA: TGCAGTGCTAGTCCCCGGGGCAGGGGGATCCACGAGCAGTACTTC
J gene: TRBJ2-2; clone size: NA; V gene: TRBV23-1; D gene: NA; CDR3 protein: CASSQSWGSSGELFF; CDR3 DNA: TGCGCCAGCAGTCAATCTTGGGGCAGTTCCGGGGAGCTGTTTTTT
J gene: TRBJ2-7; clone size: NA; V gene: TRBV15; D gene: TRBD1; CDR3 protein: CATSRDFWDRGYEQYF; CDR3 DNA: TGTGCCACCAGCAGAGATTTTTGGGACAGGGGATACGAGCAGTACTTC
J gene: TRBJ2-5; clone size: NA; V gene: TRBV30; D gene: NA; CDR3 protein: CAWSPRRETQYF; CDR3 DNA: TGTGCCTGGAGTCCACGGAGGGAGACCCAGTACTTC
J gene: TRBJ2-7; clone size: once; V gene: TRBV7-2; D gene: TRBD1; CDR3 protein: CASSLAGTANYEQYF; CDR3 DNA: TGTGCCAGCAGCCTAGCCGGGACAGCAAACTACGAGCAGTACTTC
J gene: TRBJ2-1; clone size: few; V gene: TRBV6-4; D gene: NA; CDR3 protein: CASSDQGWNEQFF; CDR3 DNA: TGTGCCAGCAGTGACCAGGGATGGAATGAGCAGTTCTTC
J gene: TRBJ2-5; clone size: NA; V gene: TRBV3-1/TRBV3-2; D gene: NA; CDR3 protein: CASSQTGNVQETQYF; CDR3 DNA: TGTGCCAGCAGCCAAACAGGGAACGTACAAGAGACCCAGTACTTC
J gene: TRBJ2-5; clone size: NA; V gene: TRBV5-5; D gene: TRBD2; CDR3 protein: CASSWEVAGWVTQYF; CDR3 DNA: TGTGCCAGCAGCTGGGAGGTAGCGGGATGGGTGACCCAGTACTTC